This T cell receptor (beta chain) is drawn from a study of preoperative IRX-2 immunotherapy in early breast cancer. The germline V and J ends were trimmed by 3 bases and 3 bases, with 8 bases remaining between them. This CDR3 contains 14 residues. Germline CDR1 and CDR2: MDHEN and SYDVKM. Stated treatment: preoperative locoregional IRX-2 cytokine immunotherapy. Samples came from a phase Ib trial of preoperative locoregional IRX-2 cytokine immunotherapy. Libraries were prepared by immunoSEQ multiplex PCR; TCRdb keeps only in-frame clonotypes and omits some of them. In the table there are around 24,000 clones, around 79% of which are singletons.

This TCR was sampled from a human donor with breast cancer. The specimen comprised lymph node tissue, sampled after IRX-2 immunotherapy. J is TRBJ2-2 and V is TRBV28, with D perhaps TRBD2 (5 bases). The CDR3 sequence is CASSLRTYTGELFF. The CDR3 coding sequence is TGTGCCAGCAGTTTGAGGACTTACACCGGGGAGCTGTTTTTT.